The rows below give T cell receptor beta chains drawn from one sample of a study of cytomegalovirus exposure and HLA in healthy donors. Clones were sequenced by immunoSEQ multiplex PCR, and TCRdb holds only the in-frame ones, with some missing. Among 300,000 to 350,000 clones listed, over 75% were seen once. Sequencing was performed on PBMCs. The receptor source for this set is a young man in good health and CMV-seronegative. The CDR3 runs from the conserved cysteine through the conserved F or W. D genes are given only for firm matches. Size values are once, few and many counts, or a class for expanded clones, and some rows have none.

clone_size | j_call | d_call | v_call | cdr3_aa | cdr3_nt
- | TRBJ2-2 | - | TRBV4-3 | CASSQGTPNTGELFF | TGCGCCAGCAGCCAAGGGACACCGAACACCGGGGAGCTGTTTTTT
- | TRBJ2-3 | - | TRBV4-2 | CASSQKGFPEDTQYF | TGTGCCAGCAGCCAAAAGGGGTTTCCAGAGGATACGCAGTATTTT
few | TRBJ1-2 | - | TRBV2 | CASSELGSRGGYTF | TGTGCCAGCAGTGAATTGGGATCAAGGGGTGGCTACACCTTC
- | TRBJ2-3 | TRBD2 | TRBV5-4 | CASSSSGATDTQYF | TGTGCCAGCAGCTCTAGCGGGGCCACAGATACGCAGTATTTT
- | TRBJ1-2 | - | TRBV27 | CASSPGRVSYGYTF | TGTGCCAGCAGTCCCGGGAGGGTCAGTTATGGCTACACCTTC
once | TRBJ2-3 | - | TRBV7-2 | CASSSYQLGTDTQYF | TGTGCCAGCAGCTCCTACCAACTGGGCACAGATACGCAGTATTTT
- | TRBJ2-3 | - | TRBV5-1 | CASRNGLASSFTDTQYF | TGCGCCAGCAGAAACGGTCTAGCGAGTAGTTTCACAGATACGCAGTATTTT
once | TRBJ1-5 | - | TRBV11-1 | CASSLWGDQPQHF | TGTGCCAGCAGCTTATGGGGGGATCAGCCCCAGCATTTT
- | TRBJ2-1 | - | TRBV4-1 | CASSQVYPGEQFF | TGCGCCAGCAGCCAAGTCTACCCGGGGGAGCAGTTCTTC
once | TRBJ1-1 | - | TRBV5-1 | CASSLAGGNTEAFF | TGCGCCAGCAGCTTGGCCGGGGGGAACACTGAAGCTTTCTTT
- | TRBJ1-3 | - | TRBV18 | CASSPKENTIYF | TGTGCCAGCTCTCCCAAGGAGAACACCATATATTTT
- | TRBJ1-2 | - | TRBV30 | CAWSRGHRGYGYTF | TGTGCCTGGAGTCGTGGGCACCGTGGTTATGGCTACACCTTC
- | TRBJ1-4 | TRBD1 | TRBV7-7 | CASSLGTGFEKLFF | TGTGCCAGCAGCTTAGGGACAGGTTTTGAAAAACTGTTTTTT
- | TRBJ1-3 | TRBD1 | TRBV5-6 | CASSAAARGSGNTIYF | TGTGCCAGCAGCGCCGCGGCCAGGGGGTCTGGAAACACCATATATTTT
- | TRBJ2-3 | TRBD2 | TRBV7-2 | CASSLVVSRGGTQYF | TGTGCCAGCAGCTTAGTTGTATCCCGGGGGGGGACGCAGTATTTT
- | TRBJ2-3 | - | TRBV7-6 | CASSPVSNTDTQYF | TGTGCCAGCAGCCCCGTAAGCAACACAGATACGCAGTATTTT
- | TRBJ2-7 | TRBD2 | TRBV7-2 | CASSLKEAGAYEQYF | TGTGCCAGCAGCTTAAAGGAAGCGGGGGCCTACGAGCAGTACTTC
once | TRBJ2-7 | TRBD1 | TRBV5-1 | CASSLTGTGAYEQYF | TGCGCCAGCAGCTTAACCGGGACAGGAGCATACGAGCAGTACTTC
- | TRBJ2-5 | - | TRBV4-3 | CASSRSSGQGPETQYF | TGCGCCAGCAGCCGAAGCTCTGGCCAGGGCCCGGAGACCCAGTACTTC
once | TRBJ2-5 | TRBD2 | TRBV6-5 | CASSSWAGGLGETQYF | TGTGCCAGCAGTTCTTGGGCGGGGGGTTTGGGGGAGACCCAGTACTTC
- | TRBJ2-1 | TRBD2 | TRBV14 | CASSPRTSGGNNEQFF | TGTGCCAGCAGCCCCCGGACTAGCGGGGGCAACAATGAGCAGTTCTTC
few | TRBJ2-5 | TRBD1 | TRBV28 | CASSLGTGAIQETQYF | TGTGCCAGCAGTTTAGGTACAGGGGCTATCCAAGAGACCCAGTACTTC
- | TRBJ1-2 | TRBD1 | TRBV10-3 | CAISRTGGNYGYTF | TGTGCCATCAGCCGGACAGGGGGTAACTATGGCTACACCTTC
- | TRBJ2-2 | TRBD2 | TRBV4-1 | CASTLLGGGNTGELFF | TGCGCCAGCACCCTATTGGGCGGGGGGAACACCGGGGAGCTGTTTTTT
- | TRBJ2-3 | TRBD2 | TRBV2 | CASRRLAGGTITDTQYF | TGTGCCAGCAGACGACTAGCGGGGGGAACAATCACAGATACGCAGTATTTT
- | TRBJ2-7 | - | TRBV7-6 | CASSLEEGSPGYEQYF | TGTGCCAGCAGCTTAGAGGAGGGTTCGCCAGGCTACGAGCAGTACTTC
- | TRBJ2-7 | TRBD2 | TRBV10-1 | CASSPIPGTSGSYEQYF | TGCGCCAGCAGTCCAATTCCGGGGACTAGCGGGTCCTACGAGCAGTACTTC
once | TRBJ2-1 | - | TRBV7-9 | CASSLVGLINEQFF | TGTGCCAGCAGCTTAGTGGGCCTTATCAATGAGCAGTTCTTC
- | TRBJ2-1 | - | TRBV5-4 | CASSSSVDNEQFF | TGTGCCAGCAGCTCGAGTGTGGACAATGAGCAGTTCTTC
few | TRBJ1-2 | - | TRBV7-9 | CASSLGQFNYGYTF | TGTGCCAGCAGCTTAGGACAGTTCAACTATGGCTACACCTTC
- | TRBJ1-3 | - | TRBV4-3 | CASSPDDYSGNTIYF | TGCGCCAGCAGCCCTGACGACTACTCTGGAAACACCATATATTTT
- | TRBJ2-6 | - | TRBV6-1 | CASSDLDQGSGANVLTF | TGTGCCAGCAGTGATTTAGACCAGGGGTCTGGGGCCAACGTCCTGACTTTC
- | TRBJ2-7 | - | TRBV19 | CASSRGQSYEQYF | TGTGCCAGTAGTAGAGGACAGTCCTACGAGCAGTACTTC